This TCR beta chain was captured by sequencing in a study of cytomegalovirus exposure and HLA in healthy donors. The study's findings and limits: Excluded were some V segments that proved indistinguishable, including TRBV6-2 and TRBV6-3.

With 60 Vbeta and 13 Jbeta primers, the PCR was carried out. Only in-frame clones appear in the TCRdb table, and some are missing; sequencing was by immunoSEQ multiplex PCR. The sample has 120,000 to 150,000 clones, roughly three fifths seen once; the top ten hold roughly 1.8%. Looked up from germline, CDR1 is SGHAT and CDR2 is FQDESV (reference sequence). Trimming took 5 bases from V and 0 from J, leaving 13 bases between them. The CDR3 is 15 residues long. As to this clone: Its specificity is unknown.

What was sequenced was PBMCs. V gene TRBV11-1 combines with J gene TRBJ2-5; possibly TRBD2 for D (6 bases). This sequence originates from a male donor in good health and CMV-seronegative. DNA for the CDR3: TGTGCCAGCAGCCCGGAGGGGCAGAACCAAGAGACCCAGTACTTC. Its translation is CASSPEGQNQETQYF.